Listed here are 24 T cell receptor beta chains from one sample, sequenced in a study of tumor-infiltrating lymphocytes in primary liver carcinoma. Bulk tissue was left unsorted, and RNA and DNA were co-extracted from 20-30 mg of it. TCR beta cDNA was made from 400 to 500 ng total RNA with a constant-region primer. ARM-PCR, slightly modified, supplied the TCR beta libraries through three nested multiplex PCR rounds. Forward primers for TRBV1-TRBV30 and a C-beta reverse primer served the first two PCR rounds, at 10 cycles each. In TCRdb, the multiplex PCR reads were re-called with MiXCR into one record per CDR3 protein. This sample has 55,000 to 65,000 distinct CDR3 sequences, with 70% to 85% found just once. Material: liver tumor tissue from sampling region 2. Subset described: tumor region T2, inferior pole. Receptors were obtained from a man aged 35 to 55 with primary liver carcinoma and hepatitis B virus infection.

The CDR3 here is CASSLNPQGLETQYF. In nucleotides, the CDR3 is TGTGCCAGCAGCTTAAACCCGCAGGGGTTAGAGACCCAGTACTTC. The genes are TRBV7-8 and TRBJ2-5; D perhaps matches TRBD1 (6 bases). This CDR3 has 15 residues. Between the trimmed V and J ends, which lost 2 bases and 4 bases, there was a span of 14 bases. CDR1 is SGHVS and CDR2 is FQNEAQ in the germline V gene.

This clonotype was found once. At one end the junction does not follow the germline gene, possibly because of a read error. This chain joins TRBV4-2 and TRBJ2-3, with D unresolved. The CDR3 spans 14 residues. Germline V gene data show CDR1 as LGHNA and CDR2 as YNFKEQ. In DNA form, the CDR3 reads TGTGCCATCAGCCAAGATTTGAGGCCGGATATGCAGTATTTT. This codes for CAISQDLRPDMQYF.

Of note for this clonotype: Being one base from a much bigger clone, this may be a read error. This rearrangement joins TRBV4-1 to TRBJ2-7; TRBD1 matches at 10 bases. The V segment lost 6 bases and the J segment 7 bases; nucleotides outside the gene matches: 3. The CDR3 consists of 12 residues. CDR1 and CDR2 (germline): MGHRA, YSYEKL. CDR3 coding DNA: TGCGCCAGCAGTGGGACAGGGGAAGAGCAGTACTTC. This sequence encodes CASSGTGEEQYF.

This clonotype was detected a few times. This rearrangement joins TRBV6-1 to TRBJ2-7; D ambiguous. Trimming pared 0 bases from V and 1 base from J, leaving 7 bases between. This CDR3 region has 14 residues. Germline V gene sequence: CDR1 MNHNS, CDR2 SASEGT. As DNA, the CDR3 is TGTGCCAGCAGTGAAGCGTGGGTTTCCTACGAGCAGTACTTC. This encodes CASSEAWVSYEQYF.

On this clonotype: The germline gene is not matched at one end of the junction; a read error may be the cause. This chain joins TRBV7-8 and TRBJ2-2, with 9 bases that match TRBD2. The CDR3 covers 16 residues. Germline lookup yields CDR1 SGHVS and CDR2 FQNEAQ. The DNA of the CDR3 is TGTGCCAGCAGATTTGGAGTAGCGGGAGTTTCCGGGAAGCTGTTTTTT. This codes for CASRFGVAGVSGKLFF. The full variable domain, its missing parts supplied by reference TRBV7-8 and TRBJ2-2, is GAGVSQSPRYKVAKRGQDVALRCDPISGHVSLFWYQQALGQGPEFLTYFQNEAQLDKSGLPSDRFFAERPEGSVSTLKIQRTQQEDSAVYLCASRFGVAGVSGKLFFGEGSRLTVL.

Details on this clonotype: One end of the junction varies from germline; a read error may be responsible. This chain connects TRBV11-2 to TRBJ1-1, with D maybe TRBD1 (5 bases). The CDR3 loop spans 17 amino acids. Germline V gene data show CDR1 as SGHAT and CDR2 as FQNNGV. CDR3 residues: CANSLGWGTKEKTEAFF. In nucleotides, the CDR3 is TGTGCCAACAGCTTAGGGTGGGGGACGAAAGAGAAAACCGAAGCTTTCTTT.

For this clonotype: Lacking the conserved final phenylalanine or tryptophan, this CDR3 likely reflects a read error. The chain links TRBV10-2 to TRBJ2-7; 10 bases are shared with TRBD1. The CDR3 is 14 residues long. Germline values: CDR1 WSHSY, CDR2 SAAADI. V lost 6 bases to trimming and J lost 5 bases; unmatched junction nucleotides: 7. The CDR3 DNA sequence: TGCGCCAGCAGCCGGGACAGGGGTATCGACGAGCAGTACTTA. Translated, it gives CASSRDRGIDEQYL.

As to this clonotype: Germline and junction disagree at one end, which may indicate a read error. The V gene is TRBV12-3 or TRBV12-4, the J gene TRBJ2-5, with 9 bases aligning to TRBD2. CDR3 length: 14 amino acids. CDR3 nucleotide sequence: TGTACCAGCGGATTAGCGGGAGAACAAGAGACCCAGTACTTC. It translates to CTSGLAGEQETQYF.

Points on this clonotype: The junction departs from the called germline gene at one end, perhaps through a read error. The rearrangement links TRBV6-5 to TRBJ2-7; TRBD1 aligns across 9 bases. Germline V gives CDR1 MNHEY, CDR2 SVGAGI. The length of the CDR3 is 16 residues. CDR3 residues: CASSYMLGQGNYEQHF. The CDR3 DNA sequence: TGTGCCAGCAGCTACATGTTGGGACAGGGCAACTACGAGCAACACTTC.

The V and J genes are TRBV29-1 and TRBJ1-2; possible D gene TRBD1, 6 bases. The V gene lost 5 bases and the J gene lost 9 bases, with 16 bases spanning the gap. The CDR3 covers 12 residues. Germline V lookup: CDR1 SQVTM, CDR2 ANQGSEA. CDR3 sequence: CSVMRQAGCYTF. As DNA, the CDR3 is TGCAGCGTTATGAGACAGGCGGGATGCTACACCTTC.

On this clonotype: A much larger clone sits a single nucleotide away, making a read error possible. The final CDR3 position lacks the conserved phenylalanine or tryptophan, pointing to a likely read error. The chain joins TRBV4-1 to TRBJ2-1, with D perhaps matching TRBD1 or TRBD2 (5 bases each). V was trimmed by 5 bases and J by 11 bases, leaving 7 bases between them. From germline, CDR1 is MGHRA and CDR2 YSYEKL. This CDR3 region has 10 residues. The CDR3 sequence: CASSVGQQFL. The CDR3 DNA reads as TGCGCCAGCAGCGTGGGACAGCAGTTCCTC.

This clonotype was counted once. Given the absence of the conserved phenylalanine or tryptophan at the CDR3 end, a read error is likely. The rearrangement uses TRBV11-2 and TRBJ2-7; no clear D gene. The CDR3 has 13 amino acids. The germline V gene has CDR1 SGHAT and CDR2 FQNNGV. V lost 6 bases and J lost 6, with 15 bases in between. The CDR3 DNA sequence: TGTGCCAGCAGTCTTGCAGAGTTTGGCGAGCAGTACCTC. Translated: CASSLAEFGEQYL.

Concerning this clonotype: One end of the junction fails to match germline, which may point to a read error. The chain combines TRBV6-2 or TRBV6-3 with TRBJ2-7; D gene uncertain. Germline V gene lookup returns CDR1 MNHEY and CDR2 SVGEGT. The CDR3 has 13 amino acids. CDR3 residues: CASSFMQYYEQCF. The DNA of the CDR3 is TGTGCCAGCAGTTTCATGCAATACTACGAGCAGTGCTTC.

As regards this clonotype: A junction boundary mismatches the germline segment, possibly from a read error. The V and J genes are TRBV4-2 and TRBJ2-1; 9 bases match TRBD2. The length of the CDR3 is 17 residues. Germline CDR1 LGHNA, CDR2 YNFKEQ. The CDR3 here is CDSSQEVAGASYNEQFF. The CDR3 bases are TGTGACAGCAGCCAAGAGGTAGCGGGGGCCTCCTACAATGAACAGTTCTTC.

On this clonotype: Its ends do not fully match the called genes, so a read error is possible. The chain couples TRBV6-5 to TRBJ2-7; 9 bases are a match to TRBD1. Germline V CDR1 and CDR2: MNHEY, SVGAGI. This CDR3 has 14 amino acids. The CDR3 region is CTSPSGTGYDGQYF. The CDR3 coding sequence is TGTACCAGCCCCTCCGGGACAGGGTATGACGGGCAGTACTTC.

To note about this clonotype: At one end, the junction sequence differs from germline, possibly due to a read error. The V gene is TRBV5-1, the J gene TRBJ2-7; 8 bases are a match to TRBD1. CDR1 and CDR2 (germline): SGHRS, YFSETQ. This CDR3 comprises 15 residues. In DNA, the CDR3 is TGTGCCAGCAGCTTGGAACCAGGGGGCGACTACGAGCAGTACTTC. This translates into CASSLEPGGDYEQYF.

Concerning this clonotype: At one end, the junction sequence differs from germline, possibly due to a read error. The V gene is TRBV14, the J gene TRBJ2-7; possibly TRBD2 for D (5 bases). Germline V lookup: CDR1 SGHDN, CDR2 FVKESK. This CDR3 has 14 residues. The CDR3 DNA follows: TGTGTCAGCAGCGTAGCGACTTTCTCCTACGAACAGTACTTC. Translation gives CVSSVATFSYEQYF.

This clonotype was counted ten times or more. V and J are TRBV24-1 and TRBJ2-6; the D gene is possibly TRBD2 (6 bases). Germline V gives CDR1 KGHDR, CDR2 SFDVKD. CDR3 length: 15 amino acids. The V and J ends lost 4 bases and 0 bases respectively, with 6 bases between them. The CDR3 DNA reads as TGTGCCACCAGTGACGGGGGCTCTGGGGCCAACGTCCTGACTTTC. Its protein product is CATSDGGSGANVLTF.

A remark on this clonotype: A junction end diverges from the germline sequence, so it may reflect a read error. This rearrangement joins TRBV4-1 to TRBJ2-3; D may be TRBD1 (6 bases). Germline assignment: CDR1 MGHRA and CDR2 YSYEKL. The CDR3 contains 14 residues. CDR3 nucleotide sequence: TGCGCCAGCAACCAAGTACAGGGACCAGATACGCACTATTTT. Protein sequence: CASNQVQGPDTHYF.

The gene calls are TRBV11-2 and TRBJ2-2; D is perhaps TRBD2 (6 bases). With 8 bases removed from V and 0 bases from J, the gap between germline ends came to 16 bases. The CDR3 is made up of 16 amino acids. The germline V gene encodes CDR1 SGHAT and CDR2 FQNNGV. The CDR3 reads CASLALGGANTGELFF. As DNA, the CDR3 is TGTGCCAGCTTAGCATTAGGAGGGGCGAACACCGGGGAGCTGTTTTTT.

This clonotype was seen repeatedly, ten times or more. This CDR3 reads CASSLSRGHEQYF. CDR3 in DNA: TGTGCCAGCAGCTTATCTCGGGGCCACGAGCAGTACTTC. This chain connects TRBV7-9 to TRBJ2-7; D may be TRBD1 or TRBD2 (5 bases each). CDR3 length equals 13 residues. CDR1 SEHNR and CDR2 FQNEAQ come from the germline V gene (reference sequence). V was shortened by 2 bases and J by 5 bases, with 10 bases between the two germline ends.

With respect to this clonotype: A much larger clone is a single base away; this may be a read error. This chain connects TRBV29-1 to TRBJ2-5; possibly TRBD1 for D (6 bases). V was trimmed by 6 bases and J by 5 bases, leaving 13 bases between them. Germline V CDR1 and CDR2: SQVTM, ANQGSEA. The CDR3 runs 12 residues. CDR3 nucleotides: TGCAGCGTCCTAACAGGGTTGGAGACCCAGTACTTC. This sequence encodes CSVLTGLETQYF.

This clonotype showed up just a few times. In this CDR3 the conserved last residue, phenylalanine or tryptophan, is missing, so a read error is likely. This chain joins TRBV11-1 and TRBJ2-7, with no clear D. The germline CDR1 and CDR2 sequences are SGHAT and FQDESV (reference sequence). The CDR3 sequence is 13 residues long. CDR3 loop: CASSLNAFGEQYL. The CDR3 nucleotides read TGTGCCAGTAGCTTAAACGCTTTCGGCGAGCAGTACTTA.

As DNA, the CDR3 is TGTGCCAGCAGTGAAGGAATTCTGACAGGGGTCAGTGGCTACACCTTC. This encodes CASSEGILTGVSGYTF. The chain combines TRBV6-1 with TRBJ1-2, with 8 bases matching TRBD1. CDR1 and CDR2 from the germline V gene are MNHNS and SASEGT. J gave up 7 bases and V 1 base, and 11 bases lay outside the gene matches. CDR3 length equals 16 residues.